This passage covers 20 T cell receptor beta chains from one sample sequenced in a study of follicular helper T cells after annual influenza vaccination. The data were produced by immunoSEQ multiplex PCR, yet TCRdb's version contains in-frame clones alone and is incomplete. The table includes around 4,800 clones, approximately 83% detected once. The time point was: 2015-2016 season, pre-vaccination. The material sequenced was CXCR5+ CD38- circulating T follicular helper cells from blood, taken on the day of influenza vaccination. Regarding subset: circulating Tfh, non-naive CD4+CXCR5+PD-1+ (ICOS+CD38+ or ICOS-CD38-). All receptors come from an adult who received the influenza vaccine.

In this sample, this clone turned up once. The rearrangement uses TRBV7-8 and TRBJ2-7, with 9 bases aligning to TRBD2. V shed 2 bases and J 2 bases; nucleotides not matched to a gene: 4. Per germline, CDR1 SGHVS and CDR2 FQNEAQ. The length of the CDR3 is 15 residues. The CDR3 protein is CASSLIGGGAYEQYF. CDR3 sequence (DNA): TGTGCCAGCAGCTTAATAGGCGGGGGGGCCTACGAGCAGTACTTC.

Written as DNA, the CDR3 is TGTGCCAGCTCACCTGGGGGGCGGGGGCAGCCCCAGCATTTT. It translates to CASSPGGRGQPQHF. The chain is built from TRBV18 and TRBJ1-5; D perhaps matches TRBD1 (6 bases). V gave up 3 bases and J gave up 7 bases, with 13 bases separating them. The CDR3 consists of 14 residues. The germline V gene has CDR1 KGHSH and CDR2 LQKENI.

A single count supports this clone. The genes are TRBV5-1 and TRBJ1-1, with a tentative D call TRBD1 (6 bases). There are 16 residues in the CDR3. Germline CDR1 and CDR2: SGHRS and YFSETQ. The V and J ends lost 4 bases and 0 bases respectively, with 16 bases between them. CDR3 sequence reads: CASSLQGGGMNTEAFF. DNA of the CDR3: TGCGCCAGCAGCCTACAGGGTGGTGGAATGAACACTGAAGCTTTCTTT. Variable domain in full (rest from reference TRBV5-1 and TRBJ1-1): KAGVTQTPRYLIKTRGQQVTLSCSPISGHRSVSWYQQTPGQGLQFLFEYFSETQRNKGNFPGRFSGRQFSNSRSEMNVSTLELGDSALYLCASSLQGGGMNTEAFFGQGTRLTVV.

The chain uses TRBV7-3 and TRBJ1-1; no definite D call. Trimming shortened V by 3 bases and J by 1 base, and 6 bases separated the two germline ends. Germline assignment: CDR1 SGHTA and CDR2 FQGTGA. The CDR3 is made up of 13 amino acids. The CDR3 sequence: CASSLTANTEAFF. CDR3 DNA sequence: TGTGCCAGCAGCTTGACGGCGAACACTGAAGCTTTCTTT.

A single count supports this clone. This chain links TRBV4-2 with TRBJ2-3, with D perhaps TRBD1 or TRBD2 (5 bases each). The V end was cut by 4 bases, the J end by 4 bases, with 15 bases between. Germline V gives CDR1 LGHNA, CDR2 YNFKEQ. This CDR3 has 15 residues. The CDR3 loop reads CASSRSGATSDTQYF. CDR3 bases: TGTGCCAGCAGCCGCTCCGGGGCCACATCAGATACGCAGTATTTT.

The V call is TRBV11-3, the J call TRBJ2-5, with 8 bases that match TRBD2. Trimming cost V 5 bases and J 2 bases; bases outside gene matches: 16. The CDR3 is 18 amino acids. CDR1 and CDR2 from the germline V gene are SGHNT and YENEEA. The CDR3: CASSTGGASFLGQETQYF. In DNA form, the CDR3 reads TGTGCCAGCAGCACGGGAGGGGCTAGCTTCCTGGGACAAGAGACCCAGTACTTC.

A single count supports this clone. J is TRBJ1-1 and V is TRBV7-8; D might be TRBD1 (5 bases). Trimming left V 2 bases short and J 0 bases short, with 19 bases between. The germline V gene encodes CDR1 SGHVS and CDR2 FQNEAQ. This CDR3 contains 18 residues. CDR3 sequence: CASSLIRGGRSMNTEAFF. DNA of the CDR3: TGTGCCAGCAGCTTAATCCGGGGCGGGAGGTCCATGAACACTGAAGCTTTCTTT. The whole variable domain, filled in from reference TRBV7-8 and TRBJ1-1, reads GAGVSQSPRYKVAKRGQDVALRCDPISGHVSLFWYQQALGQGPEFLTYFQNEAQLDKSGLPSDRFFAERPEGSVSTLKIQRTQQEDSAVYLCASSLIRGGRSMNTEAFFGQGTRLTVV.

This rearrangement joins TRBV6-1 to TRBJ1-6, with unresolved D. Germline V gene sequence: CDR1 MNHNS, CDR2 SASEGT. Trimming took off 1 base at V and 0 bases at J, with 4 bases between the two ends. The CDR3 sequence is 15 residues long. For the CDR3, the DNA is TGTGCCAGCAGTGAAGACAGCTCCTATAATTCACCCCTCCACTTT. This codes for CASSEDSSYNSPLHF.

As to this clone: This CDR3 is also generated by other DNA sequences in the sample. The chain joins TRBV11-2 to TRBJ2-7; 8 bases line up with TRBD2. This CDR3 has 16 amino acids. J lost 1 base, V lost 8 bases, and 13 bases had no gene match. The germline V gene encodes CDR1 SGHAT and CDR2 FQNNGV. The CDR3 here is CASGDLIRGGSYEQYF. Here the CDR3 DNA reads TGTGCCAGCGGGGATCTGATCCGGGGGGGTTCCTACGAGCAGTACTTC.

The chain employs TRBV5-8 and TRBJ1-6; D is ambiguous. CDR1 and CDR2 (germline): SGHTS, YDEGEE. This CDR3 has 16 amino acids. V gave up 0 bases and J gave up 8 bases, with 15 bases separating them. DNA of the CDR3: TGTGCCAGCAGCTTGGAAAATATGGGCAGGCATTCACCCCTCCACTTT. Its translation: CASSLENMGRHSPLHF.

The chain links TRBV4-3 to TRBJ1-4; D ambiguous. The length of the CDR3 is 14 residues. The germline gives CDR1 LGHNA, CDR2 YSLEER. V was clipped by 2 bases and J by 4 bases, with 8 bases between them. The CDR3 here is CASSQQQINEKLFF. In DNA form, the CDR3 reads TGCGCCAGCAGCCAACAGCAAATTAATGAAAAACTGTTTTTT.

This chain links TRBV23-1 with TRBJ1-6, with a weak D call TRBD1 (5 bases). TRBV23-1 is an ORF, and what it does is uncertain. V shed 0 bases and J shed 0 bases, with 21 bases lying between them. The CDR3 consists of 21 residues. The CDR3 DNA is TGCGCCAGCAGTCAATCATACTTTCCGGGACGGTGGACCTCCTATAATTCACCCCTCCACTTT. This codes for CASSQSYFPGRWTSYNSPLHF.

The chain combines TRBV6-6 with TRBJ1-1; D is possibly TRBD1 (5 bases). Germline V lookup: CDR1 MNHNY, CDR2 SVGAGI (reference sequence). V was clipped by 6 bases and J by 7 bases, with 18 bases between them. CDR3 length equals 14 residues. CDR3 nucleotides: TGTGCCAGCAGACGCAGGGCAGGGACGAATGAAGCTTTCTTT. Translating it yields CASRRRAGTNEAFF.

This clone was recorded a few times. This rearrangement joins TRBV6-5 to TRBJ1-5; perhaps TRBD1 as D (6 bases). Trimming stripped 2 bases from V and 2 bases from J, with 10 bases between. CDR1 and CDR2 from the germline V gene are MNHEY and SVGAGI. The CDR3 has 15 amino acids. The CDR3 DNA follows: TGTGCCAGCAGTTACAAATACAGGGGCAATCAGCCCCAGCATTTT. This sequence encodes CASSYKYRGNQPQHF.

This clone was seen just once. The chain joins TRBV12-2 to TRBJ1-1. TRBV12-2 is an annotated pseudogene. CDR3 size: 18 residues. For the CDR3, the DNA is TGTGCAAGTCGCCCATCCCGGGACTCCGACCCCTGGAACACTGAAGCTTTCTTT. Amino acids: CASRPSRDSDPWNTEAFF.

The chain is built from TRBV9 and TRBJ1-1, with 9 bases aligning to TRBD1. V lost 4 bases and J lost 2; bases outside the gene matches: 3. This CDR3 contains 14 residues. From germline, CDR1 is SGDLS and CDR2 YYNGEE. CDR3 protein: CASSPTGGNTEAFF. The CDR3, as DNA: TGTGCCAGCAGCCCAACAGGGGGCAACACTGAAGCTTTCTTT.

The V call is TRBV2, the J call TRBJ1-4; unclear D gene. The V end lost 7 bases, the J end lost 6 bases, and 12 bases lay between the germline ends. The CDR3 is 13 residues long. Germline V lookup: CDR1 SNHLY, CDR2 FYNNEI. CDR3 amino acids: CASKRTSDEKLFF. For the CDR3, the DNA is TGTGCCAGCAAAAGGACCTCTGATGAAAAACTGTTTTTT.

Remarks on this clone: A junction end diverges from the germline sequence, so it may reflect a read error. J is TRBJ2-7 and V is TRBV7-8; TRBD2 agrees at 9 bases. Germline values: CDR1 SGHVS, CDR2 FQNEAQ. The CDR3 loop spans 15 amino acids. In DNA form, the CDR3 reads TGTGCCAGCAGCCTAGCGGGGAGGGGGCCATACGAGCAGTACTTC. Its translation: CASSLAGRGPYEQYF.

The genes are TRBV29-1 and TRBJ2-7, with TRBD1 matching over 7 bases. The CDR3 loop spans 14 amino acids. Germline V gene sequence: CDR1 SQVTM, CDR2 ANQGSEA. Trimming cost V 3 bases and J 4 bases; bases outside gene matches: 9. The CDR3 DNA reads TGCAGCGTTGATTCCCCCGGGACAGATTACGAGCAGTACTTC. It encodes CSVDSPGTDYEQYF.

The V and J genes are TRBV5-5 and TRBJ2-1; 9 nucleotides match TRBD2. Germline V gene sequence: CDR1 SGHKS, CDR2 YYEKEE (reference sequence). This CDR3 contains 15 residues. The V gene end was trimmed by 1 base and the J gene end by 7 bases; junction bases not matched to a gene: 6. Here the CDR3 reads CASSLLRGGWNEQFF. CDR3 DNA sequence: TGTGCCAGCAGCTTGTTGCGGGGGGGCTGGAATGAGCAGTTCTTC.